Listed below are T cell receptor beta chains from one sample, sequenced in a study of shared clonotypes between healthy human individuals. Method: immunoSEQ multiplex PCR; TCRdb's copy keeps in-frame clones and lacks some. The sample includes about 2 million clones, over 85% of them seen just once. Sequenced input: naive CD8+ T cells sorted from blood. All receptors derive from a man between 18 and 35 years old in good health. Each CDR3 is given with its conserved first and last residue. The order of the fields is D gene, clone size, V gene, J gene, CDR3 DNA, CDR3 protein. A D gene is named only where the DNA matches it firmly. Clone size appears in some rows only: once, few, many, or a class for an expanded clone.

d_gene: .
abundance: .
v_gene: TRBV6-6
j_gene: TRBJ2-3
CDR3nt: TGTGCCAGCAGCTTAGGGGCCCCTAGCACAGATACGCAGTATTTT
CDR3aa: CASSLGAPSTDTQYF

d_gene: TRBD2
abundance: .
v_gene: TRBV29-1
j_gene: TRBJ2-3
CDR3nt: TGCAGCGTTGAAGAGACTAGCGGGAGGCCCACAGATACGCAGTATTTT
CDR3aa: CSVEETSGRPTDTQYF

d_gene: TRBD1
abundance: .
v_gene: TRBV19
j_gene: TRBJ1-1
CDR3nt: TGTGCCAGTAGTTGGCAGGGGGATACTGAAGCTTTCTTT
CDR3aa: CASSWQGDTEAFF

d_gene: .
abundance: .
v_gene: TRBV19
j_gene: TRBJ1-5
CDR3nt: TGTGCCAGTAGTGCTTCAGGTATGGGCAATCAGCCCCAGCATTTT
CDR3aa: CASSASGMGNQPQHF

d_gene: .
abundance: .
v_gene: TRBV27
j_gene: TRBJ1-2
CDR3nt: TGTGCCAGCAGTTTAGGGGCGGCGGGTGGCTACACCTTC
CDR3aa: CASSLGAAGGYTF

d_gene: TRBD1
abundance: .
v_gene: TRBV19
j_gene: TRBJ2-2
CDR3nt: TGTGCCAGTAGTATAGTGACAGGGGACACCGGGGAGCTGTTTTTT
CDR3aa: CASSIVTGDTGELFF

d_gene: .
abundance: .
v_gene: TRBV5-4
j_gene: TRBJ2-7
CDR3nt: TGTGCCAGCAGCGTAGCGGACTCCTACGAGCAGTACTTC
CDR3aa: CASSVADSYEQYF

d_gene: .
abundance: .
v_gene: TRBV6-5
j_gene: TRBJ2-7
CDR3nt: TGTGCCAGCAGTTACTCGAGGGCTCACGAGCAGTACTTC
CDR3aa: CASSYSRAHEQYF

d_gene: TRBD1
abundance: .
v_gene: TRBV29-1
j_gene: TRBJ2-7
CDR3nt: TGCAGCGTTCTGGGACAGGGGGCGAGGGAGCAGTACTTC
CDR3aa: CSVLGQGAREQYF

d_gene: .
abundance: .
v_gene: TRBV25-1
j_gene: TRBJ2-7
CDR3nt: TGTGCCAGCAGTGAATTGGGGTACGAGCAGTACTTC
CDR3aa: CASSELGYEQYF

d_gene: .
abundance: .
v_gene: TRBV4-1
j_gene: TRBJ2-7
CDR3nt: TGCGCCAGCAGCCTTGGCGGGTCCTACGAGCAGTACTTC
CDR3aa: CASSLGGSYEQYF

d_gene: TRBD1
abundance: .
v_gene: TRBV27
j_gene: TRBJ2-7
CDR3nt: TGTGCCAGCAGTTTAAGACAGGGCGGTAACGAGCAGTACTTC
CDR3aa: CASSLRQGGNEQYF

d_gene: .
abundance: .
v_gene: TRBV27
j_gene: TRBJ2-7
CDR3nt: TGTGCCAGCAGTTCGGGCCAGTACGAGCAGTACTTC
CDR3aa: CASSSGQYEQYF

d_gene: .
abundance: .
v_gene: TRBV19
j_gene: TRBJ1-1
CDR3nt: TGTGCCAGTAGTACTCGGGGAGGAATTTCGAACACTGAAGCTTTCTTT
CDR3aa: CASSTRGGISNTEAFF

d_gene: .
abundance: .
v_gene: TRBV27
j_gene: TRBJ2-7
CDR3nt: TGTGCCAGCAGTCCGAGTTTAGGGGCTCACTCCTACGAGCAGTACTTC
CDR3aa: CASSPSLGAHSYEQYF

d_gene: TRBD1
abundance: .
v_gene: TRBV4-1
j_gene: TRBJ1-1
CDR3nt: TGCGCCAGCAGTATTCGAAGGGGGCAAACTGAAGCTTTCTTT
CDR3aa: CASSIRRGQTEAFF

d_gene: .
abundance: .
v_gene: TRBV13
j_gene: TRBJ1-4
CDR3nt: TGTGCCAGCAGCTTGTCCAGTCTCGCAACTAATGAAAAACTGTTTTTT
CDR3aa: CASSLSSLATNEKLFF

d_gene: TRBD2
abundance: .
v_gene: TRBV2
j_gene: TRBJ2-7
CDR3nt: TGTGCCAGCAGTGTAACAAGGACTAGCGGGGGTGGAGAGCAGTACTTC
CDR3aa: CASSVTRTSGGGEQYF

d_gene: .
abundance: .
v_gene: TRBV30
j_gene: TRBJ2-1
CDR3nt: TGTGCCTGGAGTAAGGGGGTTCTTTACAATGAGCAGTTCTTC
CDR3aa: CAWSKGVLYNEQFF

d_gene: .
abundance: .
v_gene: TRBV19
j_gene: TRBJ1-2
CDR3nt: TGTGCCAGTAGTGCAGCCGGGACCTATTATGGCTACACCTTC
CDR3aa: CASSAAGTYYGYTF

d_gene: .
abundance: once
v_gene: TRBV7-8
j_gene: TRBJ1-6
CDR3nt: TGTGCCAGCAGCTTATCAATCGTTGGTCTAGTGGATTCACCCCTCCACTTT
CDR3aa: CASSLSIVGLVDSPLHF

d_gene: .
abundance: .
v_gene: TRBV10-1
j_gene: TRBJ1-4
CDR3nt: TGCGCCAGCAGTGAAGGTGAAAAACTGTTTTTT
CDR3aa: CASSEGEKLFF

d_gene: .
abundance: .
v_gene: TRBV2
j_gene: TRBJ1-2
CDR3nt: TGTGCCAGTTTACCGCGCTCTAACTATGGCTACACCTTC
CDR3aa: CASLPRSNYGYTF

d_gene: TRBD1
abundance: once
v_gene: TRBV10-3
j_gene: TRBJ2-5
CDR3nt: TGTGCCACCCAAGGGACAGAGGGGACCCAGTACTTC
CDR3aa: CATQGTEGTQYF

d_gene: TRBD1
abundance: .
v_gene: TRBV7-9
j_gene: TRBJ2-1
CDR3nt: TGTGCCAGCAGCCCGCGATGGGGGACAGTCAAGTTGTGGGATGAGCAGTTCTTC
CDR3aa: CASSPRWGTVKLWDEQFF

d_gene: TRBD1
abundance: .
v_gene: TRBV11-2
j_gene: TRBJ1-2
CDR3nt: TGTGCCAGCAGCCCTAAGACAGGGGGTGGCTATGGCTACACCTTC
CDR3aa: CASSPKTGGGYGYTF